The TCR beta chain under discussion was sequenced for a study of shared clonotypes between healthy human individuals. Regarding the study as a whole: Incomplete sequencing of sorted subsets was indicated by rarefaction despite large depth. Memory subsets generally showed smaller estimated richness than naive subsets did.

The repertoire was sequenced with immunoSEQ multiplex PCR; TCRdb's copy has only in-frame clones and lacks some. The table has around 340,000 clones, over 70% seen once. The CDR3 contains 13 residues. In germline, CDR1 is MNHEY, CDR2 SVGAGI. V was shortened by 5 bases and J by 7 bases, with 14 bases between the two germline ends. To note about this clone: Its antigen is unknown.

This receptor was obtained from a man aged 25-45 years in good health. Specimen: memory CD4+ T cells sorted from blood. The subset is: CD45RA-negative fraction. The chain recombines TRBV6-5 with TRBJ1-1; D might be TRBD1 (6 bases). The CDR3 sequence is CASSLAPTGEAFF. The CDR3 nucleotides are TGTGCCAGCAGTCTGGCCCCGACAGGTGAAGCTTTCTTT.